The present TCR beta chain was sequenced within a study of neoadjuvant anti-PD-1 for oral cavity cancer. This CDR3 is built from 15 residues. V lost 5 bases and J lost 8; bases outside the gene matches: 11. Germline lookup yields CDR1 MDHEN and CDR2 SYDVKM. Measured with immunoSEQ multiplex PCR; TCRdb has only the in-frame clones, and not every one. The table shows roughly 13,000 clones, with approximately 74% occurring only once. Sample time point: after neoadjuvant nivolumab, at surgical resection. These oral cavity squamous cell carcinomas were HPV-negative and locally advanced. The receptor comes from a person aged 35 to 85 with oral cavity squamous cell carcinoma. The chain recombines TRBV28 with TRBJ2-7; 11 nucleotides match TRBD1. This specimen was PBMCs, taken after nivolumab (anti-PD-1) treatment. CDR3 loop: CASSPHRDRGVKQYF. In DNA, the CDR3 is TGTGCCAGCAGTCCGCACCGGGACAGGGGGGTCAAGCAGTACTTC.